This T cell receptor beta chain appears in the sequencing data of a study of early T cells in non-severe SARS-CoV-2 infection. Individually, cDNA molecules had unique molecular identifiers attached to them. One entry per CDR3 protein results from TCRdb running MiXCR on the 5' RACE reads. The sample lists more than 80,000 distinct CDR3 sequences, approximately 15% occurring once. Study-wide results and limits: VDJdb-based annotation leaned toward anti-spike CD8 responses and missed private and CD4 specificities.

Concerning this clonotype: The antigen is undetermined.

The sequence was collected from an adult who was a healthcare worker with PCR-confirmed SARS-CoV-2 infection or an uninfected control (not recorded which). What was sequenced was whole blood.

Here the CDR3 reads CASSLDQRDRGTDTQYF. As DNA, the CDR3 is TGTGCCAGCAGCTTAGACCAACGGGACAGAGGCACAGATACGCAGTATTTT. The chain joins TRBV11-2 to TRBJ2-3, with 7 bases matching TRBD1. Germline CDR1 and CDR2: SGHAT and FQNNGV. Trimming removed 0 bases from V and 1 base from J; junction bases left unmatched: 7. This CDR3 region has 17 residues.